This T cell receptor (beta chain) derives from a study of blood T cell repertoires in COVID-19. Whole-study context: Italy, Spain and the United States were the sources of the convalescent and acute COVID-19 samples. The analysed material was cDNA or gDNA that came from T cells, B-cell-depleted T cells, or PBMCs.

Germline lookup yields CDR1 SGHTA and CDR2 FQGNSA. This CDR3 has 16 amino acids. V was trimmed by 1 base and J by 3 bases, leaving 15 bases between them. Original handling: Counts of nucleated cells, estimated from reference gene primer amplification, were obtained. The table came from immunoSEQ multiplex PCR; TCRdb's copy has only in-frame clones and leaves some out. V and J calls plus clone size are reproduced from that table; the DNA served to infer D and trimming. This table holds fewer than 150,000 clones, more than 80% found once. The receptor was isolated from a woman older than 75 with acute or convalescent COVID-19. The chain has TRBV7-2 and TRBJ1-2, with D perhaps TRBD1 (5 bases). The sequenced material came from peripheral blood. The DNA of the CDR3 is TGTGCCAGCAGCTTAGGCTTCTCTCGCAGGGACTATGGCTACACCTTC. This codes for CASSLGFSRRDYGYTF.